The 23 T cell receptor beta chains below come from one sample, sequenced in a study of vaccination effects on CD4 cells after COVID-19. No antigen has been assigned to these receptors. Viral peptide pools were used in the ViraFEST assay to expand antigen-specific CD4+ T cells, and sequencing came afterward. Cultured cells yielded isolated CD4+ T cells after 10 days. Neither prior SARS-CoV-2 infection nor positive nucleocapsid antibodies were present in the vaccine recipients. The repertoire was sequenced with immunoSEQ multiplex PCR; TCRdb's copy has only in-frame clones and lacks some. The sample holds around 60,000 clones, approximately 76% seen once. Sequencing was performed on CD4+ T cells from PBMCs cultured with HCoV-NL63 spike peptides, taken before COVID-19 vaccination. These receptors all stem from a human donor who received a COVID-19 vaccine.

The rearrangement links TRBV5-8 to TRBJ2-1; D is uncertain. CDR1 SGHTS and CDR2 YDEGEE come from the germline V gene. Trimming stripped 7 bases from V and 5 bases from J, with 22 bases between. This CDR3 is 16 amino acids long. CDR3 coding DNA: TGTGCCAGCCCTTCTTGGATAGGCACCACCCACAATGAGCAGTTCTTC. Protein: CASPSWIGTTHNEQFF.

This clone was seen a few times. This chain links TRBV7-3 with TRBJ2-2; perhaps TRBD2 as D (5 bases). Trimming removed 5 bases at V and 3 bases at J, with 13 bases between. Germline-derived CDR1 and CDR2 are SGHTA and FQGTGA. This CDR3 is 15 amino acids long. The CDR3 DNA sequence: TGTGCCAGCAGCCCCTTTCCAGCGGACACCGGGGAGCTGTTTTTT. This encodes CASSPFPADTGELFF. Variable domain in full (rest from reference TRBV7-3 and TRBJ2-2): GAGVSQTPSNKVTEKGKYVELRCDPISGHTALYWYRQSLGQGPEFLIYFQGTGAADDSGLPNDRFFAVRPEGSVSTLKIQRTERGDSAVYLCASSPFPADTGELFFGEGSRLTVL.

This rearrangement joins TRBV28 to TRBJ2-1; TRBD2 aligns across 9 bases. The germline CDR1 and CDR2 sequences are MDHEN and SYDVKM. The CDR3 contains 15 residues. The trim removed 7 bases at V and 3 bases at J, leaving 7 bases unmatched. CDR3 sequence reads: CASTLGSGGYNEQFF. The CDR3 coding sequence is TGTGCCAGCACCCTGGGTAGCGGGGGCTACAATGAGCAGTTCTTC.

This clone was picked up a small number of times. The chain links TRBV5-5 to TRBJ1-5; 8 nucleotides line up with TRBD1. The germline CDR1 and CDR2 sequences are SGHKS and YYEKEE (reference sequence). This CDR3 has 14 amino acids. V trimming: 6 bases; J trimming: 6 bases; junction bases outside the gene matches: 8. The CDR3 spells CASTTGVGFQPQHF. The CDR3 bases are TGTGCCAGCACGACAGGGGTAGGCTTTCAGCCCCAGCATTTT.

The chain employs TRBV24-1 and TRBJ2-7; D might be TRBD2 (6 bases). The germline V gene has CDR1 KGHDR and CDR2 SFDVKD. Trimming took off 2 bases at V and 6 bases at J, with 19 bases between the two ends. The CDR3 consists of 16 residues. The CDR3 DNA reads as TGTGCCACCAGTGATTCCCACCGACGCGGGGATCCCGAGCAGTACGTC. Translated, it gives CATSDSHRRGDPEQYV.

This chain's CDR3 is CTSSQDRSRRRYEQYV. As DNA, the CDR3 is TGCACCAGCAGCCAAGATCGATCCAGGCGACGCTACGAGCAGTACGTC. The genes are TRBV1 and TRBJ2-7; the D segment call TRBD1 is taken from the table without a DNA check. TRBV1 is deemed a pseudogene. This CDR3 comprises 16 residues.

This chain joins TRBV9 and TRBJ2-5; tentatively, D is TRBD2 (6 bases). The V gene's germline CDR1 is SGDLS and CDR2 YYNGEE. The CDR3 consists of 15 residues. Trimming took 1 base from V and 6 from J, leaving 16 bases between them. For the CDR3, the DNA is TGTGCCAGCAGCGTAAAAGGGGAGGCCCCGCAGACCCAGTACTTC. It translates to CASSVKGEAPQTQYF.

This clone was found a few times. The rearrangement links TRBV4-1 to TRBJ2-1; 7 bases line up with TRBD2. CDR3 length: 15 residues. The J segment lost 4 bases and the V segment lost 4 bases, leaving 7 bases of the junction unmatched. CDR1 is MGHRA, CDR2 YSYEKL, per germline. This chain's CDR3 is CASSLPSGVYNEQFF. CDR3 DNA sequence: TGCGCCAGCAGCCTCCCTAGCGGAGTGTACAATGAGCAGTTCTTC.

The chain employs TRBV18 and TRBJ2-1; D perhaps matches TRBD1 (5 bases). This CDR3 spans 14 amino acids. Deletions cut 2 bases from V and 6 bases from J, with 11 bases between. Germline V CDR1 and CDR2: KGHSH, LQKENI. The CDR3 DNA is TGTGCCAGCTCACCAATCTCAGGGCCCAATGAGCAGTTCTTC. Translating it yields CASSPISGPNEQFF.

The chain is built from TRBV6-5 and TRBJ1-1; D remains ambiguous. Germline assignment: CDR1 MNHEY and CDR2 SVGAGI. The CDR3 loop spans 13 amino acids. The ends were cut back, 7 bases at V and 1 base at J, with 10 bases in the middle. The CDR3 protein is CASKIHTNTEAFF. The CDR3 DNA sequence: TGTGCCAGCAAAATCCACACGAACACTGAAGCTTTCTTT.

V usage is TRBV29-1 and J usage is TRBJ2-3, with D unresolved. CDR1 and CDR2 (germline): SQVTM, ANQGSEA. The CDR3 covers 13 residues. Trimming removed 4 bases at V and 1 base at J, with 9 bases between. The CDR3 sequence is CSVVLAGTDTQYF. The CDR3 coding sequence is TGCAGCGTTGTCTTGGCGGGCACAGATACGCAGTATTTT.

This clone came up a few times. Written as DNA, the CDR3 is TGTGCCAGCGGCCTTAACAGGGACCTCTACACCTTC. Residues: CASGLNRDLYTF. The V and J genes are TRBV7-8 and TRBJ1-2; TRBD1 might be the D (6 bases). The ends were cut back, 8 bases at V and 10 bases at J, with 17 bases in the middle. This CDR3 is 12 amino acids long. Germline V gene lookup returns CDR1 SGHVS and CDR2 FQNEAQ.

This clone has more than one count but fewer than ten. The gene calls are TRBV6-2 or TRBV6-3 and TRBJ2-7, with D unresolved. The V gene lost 5 bases and the J gene lost 2 bases, with 10 bases spanning the gap. Germline V gene sequence: CDR1 MNHEY, CDR2 SVGEGT. There are 13 residues in the CDR3. This CDR3 is CASSPTGPYEQYV. CDR3 coding DNA: TGTGCCAGCAGTCCGACTGGACCCTACGAGCAGTACGTC.

This chain uses TRBV4-1 with TRBJ1-2; weak D call: TRBD1 (5 bases). Trimming took off 0 bases at V and 4 bases at J, with 15 bases between the two ends. CDR1 is MGHRA and CDR2 is YSYEKL in the germline V gene. This CDR3 is 16 amino acids long. The CDR3 DNA is TGCGCCAGCAGCCAAGACCCGAGGGACGCCGTCTATGGCTACACCTTC. It translates to CASSQDPRDAVYGYTF.

The chain couples TRBV5-5 to TRBJ2-6; D perhaps matches TRBD2 (5 bases). V was pared by 0 bases and J by 2 bases, with 9 bases between. Looked up from germline, CDR1 is SGHKS and CDR2 is YYEKEE (reference sequence). This CDR3 has 16 residues. The CDR3 loop reads CASSLVPSPGANVLTF. The CDR3 DNA reads as TGTGCCAGCAGCTTGGTACCTAGCCCTGGGGCCAACGTCCTGACTTTC.

The V call is TRBV5-4, the J call TRBJ1-5; D unclear. CDR1 and CDR2 (germline): SGHNT, YYREEE (reference sequence). The CDR3 spans 13 residues. Between the trimmed V and J ends, which lost 0 bases and 7 bases, there was a span of 8 bases. The CDR3 DNA reads as TGTGCCAGCAGCTTGGAGGCGGGACAGCCCCAGCATTTT. Translation gives CASSLEAGQPQHF.

As regards this clone: A read error may produce the germline difference seen at one junction end. V and J are TRBV6-2 or TRBV6-3 and TRBJ2-3; a possible D gene is TRBD2 (6 bases). Germline V lookup: CDR1 MNHEY, CDR2 SVGEGT. The CDR3 totals 12 residues. The CDR3 DNA is TGTGCCAGCAGTTATCGGGAGCCGGCATCGGATTTT. As protein: CASSYREPASDF.

V gene TRBV19 combines with J gene TRBJ1-4, with D tentatively TRBD1 (5 bases). The CDR3 consists of 14 residues. Germline CDR1 is LNHDA and CDR2 is SQIVND (reference sequence). The germline V and J ends were trimmed by 4 bases and 7 bases, with 13 bases remaining between them. DNA of the CDR3: TGTGCCAGTAGTAATACAGGTCGGATTGAAAAACTGTTTTTT. It yields the protein CASSNTGRIEKLFF.

This rearrangement joins TRBV7-2 to TRBJ2-3, with D possibly matching TRBD2 (6 bases). This CDR3 is built from 17 residues. The V gene lost 6 bases and the J gene lost 2 bases, with 21 bases spanning the gap. Germline V lookup: CDR1 SGHTA, CDR2 FQGNSA. This CDR3 reads CASSYRPGLLLTDTQYF. The CDR3 coding sequence is TGTGCCAGCAGTTACCGACCGGGACTCCTCCTCACAGATACGCAGTATTTT.

The chain is built from TRBV3-1 (or the pseudogene TRBV3-2) and TRBJ1-6; D is unresolved. Germline CDR1 and CDR2: LGHDT and YNNKEL (reference sequence). The CDR3 totals 13 residues. Trimming removed 4 bases at V and 8 bases at J, with 9 bases between. The CDR3 region is CASSPWLDSPLHF. The CDR3 bases are TGTGCCAGCAGCCCTTGGCTGGATTCACCCCTCCACTTT.

This clone has more than one count but fewer than ten. CDR3 nucleotide sequence: TGTGCCAGCAGTGCAACACTGGGCTCGGGCTACACCTTC. It encodes CASSATLGSGYTF. The rearrangement joins TRBV27 to TRBJ1-2; D unresolved. Trimming shortened V by 5 bases and J by 8 bases, and 15 bases separated the two germline ends. The CDR3 length is 13 residues. The germline gives CDR1 MNHEY, CDR2 SMNVEV (reference sequence).

This chain connects TRBV7-2 to TRBJ1-2; D is possibly TRBD1 (5 bases). The germline V and J ends were trimmed by 2 bases and 4 bases, with 14 bases remaining between them. CDR1 is SGHTA, CDR2 FQGNSA, per germline. This CDR3 has 15 amino acids. The CDR3 is CASSLQTEAFYGYTF. For the CDR3, the DNA is TGTGCCAGCAGCTTACAGACAGAAGCATTCTATGGCTACACCTTC.

This clone was observed a handful of times. CDR3 nucleotides: TGCAGTGCTAGTCCCGGGGGGACAGGGGCCTACGAGCAGTACGTC. Its translation: CSASPGGTGAYEQYV. The chain is built from TRBV20-1 and TRBJ2-7; TRBD1 aligns across 10 bases. V was clipped by 3 bases and J by 2 bases; unmatched bases: 7. The germline V gene has CDR1 DFQATT and CDR2 SNEGSKA (reference sequence). The CDR3 extends over 15 amino acids.